Listed below are T cell receptor beta chains from one sample, sequenced in a study of tumor-infiltrating lymphocytes in localized non-small cell lung cancer. TCRdb's copy holds only in-frame clones and misses some; the assay was immunoSEQ multiplex PCR. The repertoire holds 9,500 to 13,000 clones, with approximately 60% as singletons. Source material: uninvolved lung tissue not adjacent to the tumor. These receptor sequences come from a human donor with non-small cell lung cancer. Each CDR3 is given with its conserved first and last residue. Fields, in order: D gene, clone size, J gene, V gene, CDR3 length, CDR3 protein, CDR3 DNA. D genes are given only for firm matches. Size is omitted from some rows. Given values are once, few, many or a class for expanded clones.

D: -
size: medium-sized
J: TRBJ2-7
V: TRBV19
length: 14
CDR3: CASSITGATYEQYF
DNA: TGTGCCAGTAGTATCACGGGGGCCACCTACGAGCAGTACTTC

D: -
size: few
J: TRBJ1-6
V: TRBV5-1
length: 15
CDR3: CASSLGQASNSPLHF
DNA: TGCGCCAGCAGCTTGGGACAGGCCTCTAATTCACCCCTCCACTTT

D: -
size: -
J: TRBJ2-2
V: TRBV7-6
length: 15
CDR3: CASSPEGQVKGELFF
DNA: TGTGCCAGCAGCCCGGAGGGTCAGGTTAAAGGGGAGCTGTTTTTT

D: -
size: few
J: TRBJ1-6
V: TRBV28
length: 17
CDR3: CASLRARVDSRNSPLHF
DNA: TGTGCCAGTCTTAGGGCGAGGGTTGATTCGCGTAATTCACCCCTCCACTTT

D: -
size: -
J: TRBJ2-5
V: TRBV29-1
length: 13
CDR3: CSVEGSGQETQYF
DNA: TGCAGCGTTGAGGGGTCAGGGCAAGAGACCCAGTACTTC

D: -
size: -
J: TRBJ2-5
V: TRBV4-3
length: 15
CDR3: CASSQVFRGGETQYF
DNA: TGCGCCAGCAGCCAGGTCTTTCGGGGTGGAGAGACCCAGTACTTC

D: -
size: -
J: TRBJ2-5
V: TRBV7-2
length: 11
CDR3: CASSLPGAWYF
DNA: TGTGCCAGCAGCTTACCCGGCGCATGGTACTTC

D: -
size: few
J: TRBJ1-2
V: TRBV5-8
length: 13
CDR3: CASSTGPTRGYTF
DNA: TGTGCCAGCAGCACCGGCCCAACGAGGGGCTACACCTTC

D: -
size: -
J: TRBJ2-3
V: TRBV5-1
length: 15
CDR3: CASSLVSGEGDTQYF
DNA: TGCGCCAGCAGCTTGGTGTCGGGGGAAGGCGATACGCAGTATTTT

D: TRBD1
size: -
J: TRBJ1-2
V: TRBV6-1
length: 13
CDR3: CASRGQGVYGYTF
DNA: TGTGCCAGCCGAGGACAGGGGGTTTATGGCTACACCTTC

D: -
size: -
J: TRBJ2-3
V: TRBV7-2
length: 11
CDR3: CASSSTDTQYF
DNA: TGTGCCAGCAGCTCTACAGATACGCAGTATTTT

D: -
size: -
J: TRBJ2-4
V: TRBV6-1
length: 15
CDR3: CASSIDRLAKNIQYF
DNA: TGTGCCAGCAGTATAGACAGACTGGCCAAAAACATTCAGTACTTC

D: -
size: -
J: TRBJ2-1
V: TRBV5-6
length: 12
CDR3: CASSWGDNEQFF
DNA: TGTGCCAGCAGCTGGGGGGACAATGAGCAGTTCTTC

D: -
size: -
J: TRBJ1-5
V: TRBV19
length: 12
CDR3: CASRNGNQPQHF
DNA: TGTGCCAGTAGAAACGGCAATCAGCCCCAGCATTTT

D: -
size: -
J: TRBJ2-3
V: TRBV9
length: 16
CDR3: CASSVGGSLNTDTQYF
DNA: TGTGCCAGCAGCGTAGGAGGTTCGCTTAACACAGATACGCAGTATTTT

D: TRBD2
size: -
J: TRBJ2-1
V: TRBV9
length: 16
CDR3: CASSPRGESSYNEQFF
DNA: TGTGCCAGCAGCCCCCGGGGGGAGAGCTCCTACAATGAGCAGTTCTTC

D: TRBD2
size: medium-sized
J: TRBJ2-5
V: TRBV6-5
length: 14
CDR3: CASSPTSGSGSPNF
DNA: TGTGCCAGCAGCCCGACTAGCGGGTCCGGGTCCCCCAACTTC